This T cell receptor beta chain was recorded in a study of CD8 T cells in ankylosing spondylitis (dated by TCRdb to between 2016 and 2019). Regarding the research as a whole: The study set out to find disease-linked TCR variants by profiling T cell receptor beta repertoires in ankylosing spondylitis patients and healthy donors. The full study cohort comprised 25 ankylosing spondylitis patients and 85 to 120 healthy donors. Peripheral blood was sampled, and synovial fluid was additionally collected from ankylosing spondylitis patients.

To note about this clonotype: Its specific antigen is unknown. No much larger clonotype is one base removed from it; base qualities were not supplied.

Trimming costs V 5 bases and J 2 bases, and their ends lie 10 bases apart. The CDR3 runs 15 residues from the cysteine to the phenylalanine. Only the CDR3 DNA stays, 45 bases, in frame from base 1. The CDR1 and CDR2 encoded by the germline V gene are SGHTA and FQGNSA. Paper-wide results and their limitations: In peripheral blood, the disease-linked clones were found at relatively low frequencies and had a CD8+ phenotype. Significant enrichment of the disease-linked clones was reported in matched synovial fluid samples from ankylosing spondylitis patients. Some motif variants had previously been reported in the synovial fluid and blood of reactive arthritis patients, which suggests shared mechanisms of disease initiation. Blood from ankylosing spondylitis patients appeared to be characterized by a TCR beta motif composed of under ten highly homologous amino acid variants.

The run used an Illumina HiSeq 2500. Quantitative 5'-RACE with molecular barcodes was the method used to prepare the TCR beta libraries. In the original analysis: To identify disease-linked TCR variants, a new computational method was used, one built on a probabilistic model of VDJ rearrangement. The raw public reads went through TCRdb reprocessing: fastp at Q25, MiXCR clone calling, in-frame beta chains kept. CDR3 protein sequences are deduplicated, and each keeps its most common genes and DNA. None of the V and J calls come from the authors' own analysis; TCRdb made them. The sample table records about 96,000 distinct CDR3 sequences; around 25% of these occur just once. The ten biggest clones cover less than 60% of the sample.

This chain is built from TRBV7-2 and TRBJ2-6; no D segment can be confidently identified. The source material was blood, either unsorted or a sorted T cell fraction (not recorded which). This receptor was taken from a male donor with ankylosing spondylitis or in good health (not recorded which). Here is the DNA: TGTGCCAGCAGCCAACAACGAACTGGGGCCAACGTCCTGACTTTC. Protein translation: CASSQQRTGANVLTF. Beyond the CDR3, the reference TRBV7-2 and TRBJ2-6 genes provide the residues; the full variable domain reads: GAGVSQSPSNKVTEKGKDVELRCDPISGHTALYWYRQSLGQGLEFLIYFQGNSAPDKSGLPSDRFSAERTGGSVSTLTIQRTQQEDSAVYLCASSQQRTGANVLTFGAGSRLTVL.